The subject of this entry is one TCR beta chain. Germline lookup yields CDR1 MNHEY and CDR2 SVGAGI. The CDR3 has 14 amino acids. Trimming left V 6 bases short and J 2 bases short, with 13 bases between. This specimen comes from a study of blood T cell repertoires in COVID-19. The repertoire was sequenced with immunoSEQ multiplex PCR; TCRdb's copy has only in-frame clones and lacks some. The sample carries around 62,000 clones, more than 75% recorded once. The receptor was derived from a middle-aged woman who had recovered from COVID-19. Sequences were obtained from PBMCs or T cells enriched from blood (not recorded which). The V and J genes are TRBV6-5 and TRBJ1-2; D unclear. The CDR3 DNA reads TGTGCCAGCAGCCTCTCGCCTGCGAACTATGGCTACACCTTC. This encodes CASSLSPANYGYTF.